This note documents a single T cell receptor beta chain sequence. A few counts support this clonotype. No cognate antigen has been identified for it. No much larger clonotype is one base removed from it; base qualities were not supplied. The entry originates in a study of T-cell memory formation after mild COVID-19 (dated by TCRdb to about 2021). For the study in its entirety: TCR sequence clusters from the two donors were largely donor specific. In a couple of donors, T-cell clones that expanded and contracted after mild COVID-19 were tracked by sequencing TCRalpha and TCRbeta repertoires over time. The cohort comprised two young, previously healthy adult volunteers, one female and one male.

CDR3 length: 14 amino acids, cysteine to phenylalanine. The DNA shown is the 42-base CDR3, in frame from base 1. The junction carries 12 bases between V and J, which are trimmed by 7 bases and 0 bases respectively. PBMCs were isolated by Ficoll-Paque density gradient centrifugation. Broader findings and caveats from the paper: The study covered only two mild cases, and larger cohorts including severe cases with pre-infection samples were considered necessary. Contracting CD4+ clones turned up mainly in the CM and EM memory subsets, whereas EMRA was where CD8+ clones were enriched. Some responding clones were found in pre-infection memory, which suggests that pre-existing cross-reactive memory T cells took part in the SARS-CoV-2 response. Whether the second-wave clones peaking on day 37 were SARS-CoV-2 specific was not confirmed. Clones that contracted from day 15 to 85 showed balanced CD4/CD8 phenotypes, whereas a second wave of clones that expanded from day 15 to 37 leaned towards CD4+.

The listed sequencing device is Illumina NovaSeq 6000. Using 5'RACE with constant-segment primers, TCRalpha and TCRbeta cDNA libraries were constructed, with sample barcodes and unique molecular identifiers added in the process. Trizol reagent was used to extract RNA from every sample. Amplification of the libraries took two PCR steps, and the second step added a second sample barcode plus Illumina TruSeq adapters. Sequencing of libraries was performed on an Illumina NovaSeq with 2 x 150 bp paired-end reads. The authors processed their data as follows. With migec v1.2.7, reads were demultiplexed and then collapsed into UMI-guided consensus sequences. Using mixcr v2.1.11, the UMI consensuses were aligned to TRA and TRB V and J templates and assembled into clonotypes. Clonotypes were classified as expanded or contracted when called significant by both edgeR and NoisET, with noise models trained on biological replicates. For edgeR calls, a false discovery rate-adjusted p below 0.01 and a log2 fold-change threshold of 1 were applied. As an exploratory analysis of dynamics, max-normalized trajectories of the 1000 most abundant clonotypes were examined with PCA combined with hierarchical clustering. The CD4 or CD8 phenotype of responding clones was assigned using the separately sequenced CD4+ and CD8+ repertoires. Starting from the raw public reads, TCRdb applied fastp trimming at Q25, assembled clones with MiXCR and retained in-frame beta chains. Each CDR3 protein gets just one entry, which takes the most common genes and DNA from the rows behind it. TCRdb, not the authors, supplied the V and J calls. The table for this sample lists over 55,000 distinct CDR3 sequences; roughly an eighth of them were counted only once. Roughly a quarter of the sample is held by the ten biggest clonotypes.

Here the chain combines TRBV12-3 or TRBV12-4 and TRBJ1-1, with TRBD1 perhaps the D gene, on 5 matching bases. Sequencing was performed on PBMCs or a T cell subset sorted from them (not recorded which). This clonotype was obtained from a man between 18 and 29 years old who had mild COVID-19 (a few samples of this study predate the infection). The sample titles of this study are shuffled in the database, so cell type and time point are left out; the donor was told from shared clones. The nucleotide sequence is TGTGCCAGCACTAGGGGCTGGATGAACACTGAAGCTTTCTTT. Its coded protein is CASTRGWMNTEAFF.